This record covers a single TCR beta chain. The antigen is not known. These data come from a study of CD8+ T cells in alopecia areata. V was trimmed by 4 bases and J by 0 bases, leaving 24 bases between them. Germline V gene lookup returns CDR1 GTSNPN and CDR2 SVGIG (reference sequence). The CDR3 loop spans 18 amino acids. RNA was isolated and reverse transcribed to cDNA, the sequencing template. Libraries were prepared by immunoSEQ multiplex PCR; TCRdb keeps only in-frame clonotypes and omits some of them. The top ten clones hold roughly a fifth of a sample with 160,000 or so clones, more than 45% of them seen once. Study findings and constraints: Higher clonality was seen in lesional scalp than in normal scalp, especially in alopecia totalis/universalis.

This receptor was identified in a human donor with alopecia areata. The source was CD8+ T cells sorted from blood, collected at week 0. The chain employs TRBV30 and TRBJ1-2; D might be TRBD1 (6 bases). DNA of the CDR3: TGTGCCTGGATGGGGGCCCTTTTTTCGACTGACCCTAACTATGGCTACACCTTC. It yields the protein CAWMGALFSTDPNYGYTF. The full variable domain, in which reference TRBV30 and TRBJ1-2 provide the parts outside the CDR3, is SQTIHQWPATLVQPVGSPLSLECTVEGTSNPNLYWYRQAAGRGLQLLFYSVGIGQISSEVPQNLSASRPQDRQFILSSKKLLLSDSGFYLCAWMGALFSTDPNYGYTFGSGTRLTVV.